The present T cell receptor beta chain was sequenced within a study of cytomegalovirus exposure and HLA in healthy donors (dated by TCRdb to the late 2010s). Broadly, across the study: According to a later analysis, one platform produced both the roughly 120 validation repertoires and the 670 or so repertoires of the first cohort. The aim of the study was to test whether cataloging public T cell receptors could identify signatures of past pathogen exposure. Besides the first cohort of 500 to 700 subjects, a separate validation cohort made up of 120 different subjects was used. To predict cytomegalovirus infection status, the study combined high-throughput TCR immunosequencing, statistical association of individual TCRs with disease status, and machine learning.

The library was built by means of the immunoSEQ multiplex PCR assay. In the original analysis: A statistical classification framework was built to diagnose cytomegalovirus status from the catalog of TCR beta chain sequences. The source is immuneACCESS, and TCRdb retained only in-frame sequences with V and J called. Part of the clones is not carried over; for the studies checked, unresolved V genes explain less than half of this, and the remainder is unexplained. The DNA was the basis for D and trimming; V, J and clone size are from that table. This sample lists under 250,000 clones; 80% to 95% were detected once. Around 1% of the sample goes to the ten largest clones. General conclusions and limits of the study: In both the original and validation cohorts, the classifier was reported to diagnose cytomegalovirus status with high specificity and sensitivity. The validation cohort had no HLA typing available for a later analysis, so co-occurrence within that cohort was assessed over all 120 or so repertoires. Most TCR sequences were observed very rarely across donors, whereas some public TCRs were present in many individuals. In vitro tests confirmed that a few of the cytomegalovirus-associated TCR beta chains recognize cytomegalovirus antigens. It was suggested by the authors that the approach could potentially be generalized to other disease states and immunological phenotypes. In the study, around 150 TCR beta chains were listed as associated with cytomegalovirus. A later analysis found that TCRs clustered in the first cohort also tended to co-occur in the roughly 120 validation repertoires, with 90% to 95% of cluster scores above 0.

On this clone itself: Its antigen is currently not known. It has no much larger one-base neighbor in the sample; base qualities were not kept.

Separate from the approximately 670-subject first cohort, the validation cohort of roughly 120 subjects was the group to which the donors belonged. Taken from cysteine to phenylalanine, the CDR3 has 15 residues. The read is trimmed to its CDR3 DNA, 45 bases read in frame from base 1. From the germline V gene, CDR1 is KGHSH and CDR2 is LQKENI. V loses 5 bases, J loses 0 bases, and the germline ends lie 13 bases apart. The sequence came from a woman under 30 in good health and CMV-seronegative. In this chain, TRBV18 is recombined with TRBJ1-1, with the D gene not confidently named. Sequenced: PBMCs. The CDR3 reads CASSKSKDLNTEAFF. The nucleotide sequence is given as TGTGCCAGCTCAAAAAGCAAGGACTTGAACACTGAAGCTTTCTTT.